Each of the 9 T cell receptor beta chains below was sequenced from the same sample in a study of regulatory T cells in long-lasting Graves disease (dated by TCRdb to about 2021). Library preparation employed multiplex PCR. The instrument given in TCRdb is Illumina HiSeq 4000. CDR3 regions were amplified by Arm-PCR with iRepertoire HTBI primers to construct TCR beta libraries. Clones were called with MiXCR by TCRdb after fastp trimmed the public reads at Q25, and only in-frame beta chains were retained. Rows are unified per CDR3 protein, each entry keeping the most common DNA and genes. A total of approximately 300,000 distinct CDR3 sequences appear in this sample, 15% to 20% of them only once. The ten biggest clones cover roughly 40% of the sample. This sample's time point label indicates: newly diagnosed GD, antithyroid drugs for less than 3 months. For both TCR sequencing and RNA sequencing, RNA was extracted from PBMCs in TRIzol.

The source was peripheral blood mononuclear cells (PBMCs), collected at new diagnosis, from a patient treated with antithyroid drugs. These TCRs come from a female donor with Graves disease.

This clonotype showed up many times. The V and J genes are TRBV7-6 and TRBJ2-7, with 7 nucleotides matching TRBD1. Per germline, CDR1 SGHVS and CDR2 FNYEAQ. The CDR3 runs 15 residues. Germline trimming cut 5 bases from V and 1 base from J; bases unmatched to any gene: 8. In DNA, the CDR3 is TGTGCCAGCAGCCAAACACAGGGGATATCCTACGAGCAGTACTTC. Its protein is CASSQTQGISYEQYF.

In this sample, this clonotype turned up many times. The chain carries TRBV18 and TRBJ1-6; D gene ambiguous. In germline, CDR1 is KGHSH, CDR2 LQKENI. The CDR3 length is 13 residues. Trimming removed 3 bases from V and 5 bases from J, with 5 bases in between. This CDR3 reads CASSPLDNSPLHF. DNA of the CDR3: TGTGCCAGCTCACCGCTAGATAATTCACCCCTCCACTTT.

This clonotype was observed many times. The chain has TRBV2 and TRBJ1-4; perhaps TRBD1 as D (5 bases). CDR3 length equals 14 residues. CDR1 and CDR2 from the germline V gene are SNHLY and FYNNEI. Trimming shortened V by 8 bases and J by 5 bases, and 15 bases separated the two germline ends. CDR3 sequence (DNA): TGTGCCAGCGGGTCGTCGGGGGGGAATGAAAAACTGTTTTTT. Protein sequence: CASGSSGGNEKLFF.

This clonotype was observed many times. The rearrangement links TRBV3-1 to TRBJ2-3; 10 bases are a match to TRBD2. V gave up 3 bases and J gave up 4 bases; unmatched junction bases: 1. Germline assignment: CDR1 LGHDT and CDR2 YNNKEL (reference sequence). This CDR3 is built from 14 residues. DNA of the CDR3: TGTGCCAGCAGCCATACTAGCGGGGCAGATACGCAGTATTTT. Translation gives CASSHTSGADTQYF.

Ten or more counts support this clonotype. V usage is TRBV6-1 and J usage is TRBJ1-2; TRBD1 might be the D (5 bases). Trimming left V 6 bases short and J 5 bases short, with 19 bases between. Germline CDR1 reads MNHNS; CDR2 reads SASEGT. This CDR3 region has 15 residues. The CDR3 sequence is CASSSTTGTRYGYTF. CDR3 DNA sequence: TGTGCCAGCAGCTCTACCACCGGGACCCGTTATGGCTACACCTTC.

This chain joins TRBV11-2 and TRBJ2-2, with D possibly being TRBD2 (6 bases). The germline V gene has CDR1 SGHAT and CDR2 FQNNGV. V gave up 6 bases and J gave up 0 bases, with 11 bases separating them. The CDR3 spans 15 residues. CDR3 amino acids: CASRGWGANTGELFF. CDR3 nucleotide sequence: TGTGCCAGCAGGGGCTGGGGGGCGAACACCGGGGAGCTGTTTTTT.

This clonotype was observed many times. This chain links TRBV2 with TRBJ1-4; D remains unclear. Trimming removed 6 bases from V and 7 bases from J, with 12 bases in between. The CDR3 consists of 13 residues. The germline CDR1 and CDR2 sequences are SNHLY and FYNNEI. Here the CDR3 DNA reads TGTGCCAGCAGCCAGAGTTTGGGTGAAAAACTGTTTTTT. This translates into CASSQSLGEKLFF.

This clonotype was detected many times. The rearrangement joins TRBV27 to TRBJ1-2; tentatively, D is TRBD1 (6 bases). The germline V gene encodes CDR1 MNHEY and CDR2 SMNVEV (reference sequence). Trimming took off 6 bases at V and 7 bases at J, with 18 bases between the two ends. The length of the CDR3 is 14 residues. For the CDR3, the DNA is TGTGCCAGCAGGCCACTGGGGGGGCTGGGTGGCTACACCTTC. Protein: CASRPLGGLGGYTF.

This clonotype appeared a single time. It may be a read error: a sequence one base away is much more abundant. CDR3 coding DNA: TGTGCCAGCAGTTCCAAACAAGGATACAATGAGCAGTACTTC. It codes for CASSSKQGYNEQYF. The chain joins TRBV28 to TRBJ2-7; D is unresolved. The CDR3 runs 14 residues. Germline V gives CDR1 MDHEN, CDR2 SYDVKM. V was pared by 4 bases and J by 7 bases, with 17 bases between.